This T cell receptor (beta chain) was found in a study of control samples from healthy donors and cancer patients. TCRdb's copy holds only in-frame clones and misses some; the assay was immunoSEQ multiplex PCR. The sample lists around 100,000 clones; about 89% were seen once. The CDR3 extends over 16 amino acids. Trimming stripped 1 base from V and 4 bases from J, with 11 bases between. Germline V gene lookup returns CDR1 MGHRA and CDR2 YSYEKL. The material sequenced was PBMCs. The rearrangement joins TRBV4-1 to TRBJ2-6, with D maybe TRBD1 (5 bases). The sequence was collected from a man aged 60 to 75 with lung cancer. This CDR3 reads CASSQGGATGANVLTF. The DNA of the CDR3 is TGCGCCAGCAGCCAAGGGGGCGCTACCGGGGCCAACGTCCTGACTTTC.